The 22 T cell receptor beta chains below come from one sample, sequenced in a study of spatial heterogeneity in lung cancer. Study observations and caveats: Mutation tallies in tumors tracked expanded intratumoral alpha and beta TCR counts.

Time point described: sample taken at primary tumor resection. TCRdb re-called the 5' RACE reads with MiXCR, one entry per CDR3 protein. The data show under 20,000 distinct CDR3 sequences, 5.5% to 8.5% seen once. Antigen specificity for these receptors is unknown. Sequencing used lung tumor tissue, obtained at surgery. Receptors were obtained from a female donor with early-stage non-small cell lung cancer.

This clonotype was counted many times. CDR3 sequence: CASSQIGGLRGYTF. The DNA for the CDR3 is TGCGCCAGCAGCCAGATAGGAGGTTTGAGGGGCTACACCTTC. The chain combines TRBV4-1 with TRBJ1-2, with no clear D. Trimming cost V 3 bases and J 8 bases, with 16 bases left between them. This CDR3 region has 14 residues. The germline CDR1 and CDR2 sequences are MGHRA and YSYEKL.

In this sample, this clonotype turned up many times. The V gene is TRBV20-1, the J gene TRBJ2-3, with 10 bases identical to TRBD1. Per germline, CDR1 DFQATT and CDR2 SNEGSKA (reference sequence). This CDR3 is 14 amino acids long. V shed 4 bases and J 4 bases; nucleotides not matched to a gene: 5. DNA of the CDR3: TGCAGTGCTACCGGGACAGGGGTTCCAGATACGCAGTATTTT. This gives the protein CSATGTGVPDTQYF.

Ten or more counts support this clonotype. The chain employs TRBV27 and TRBJ2-6, with D possibly TRBD1 on 5 matching bases. Germline lookup yields CDR1 MNHEY and CDR2 SMNVEV (reference sequence). V was pared by 5 bases and J by 2 bases, with 10 bases between. The CDR3 has 15 residues. Here the CDR3 reads CASSAQGTGANVLTF. CDR3 sequence (DNA): TGTGCCAGCAGTGCTCAGGGAACTGGGGCCAACGTCCTGACTTTC.

In its sample, this clonotype ranks as medium-sized. The rearrangement uses TRBV3-1 and TRBJ1-2; D remains ambiguous. CDR3 length: 14 residues. Germline V lookup: CDR1 LGHDT, CDR2 YNNKEL (reference sequence). Trimming pared 1 base from V and 4 bases from J, leaving 10 bases between. DNA for the CDR3: TGTGCCAGCAGCCAAGCGCAGTTAGCCTATGGCTACACCTTC. This translates into CASSQAQLAYGYTF.

This clonotype has a count of ten or more. J is TRBJ1-5 and V is TRBV7-2; perhaps TRBD1 as D (5 bases). The V gene lost 5 bases and the J gene lost 4 bases, with 18 bases spanning the gap. This CDR3 has 16 amino acids. CDR1 is SGHTA, CDR2 FQGNSA, per germline. DNA for the CDR3: TGTGCCAGCAGCACTTCGTCCACAGGCTATAATCAGCCCCAGCATTTT. This sequence encodes CASSTSSTGYNQPQHF.

The chain links TRBV7-2 to TRBJ2-2; unclear D gene. The germline V gene has CDR1 SGHTA and CDR2 FQGNSA. V lost 0 bases and J 1 base, leaving 12 bases between the germline ends. The CDR3 spans 17 residues. The CDR3 bases are TGTGCCAGCAGCTTAGCTTTTGGCTCCCTGAACACCGGGGAGCTGTTTTTT. Translation: CASSLAFGSLNTGELFF. The full variable domain, with the rest looked up from reference TRBV7-2 and TRBJ2-2, is GAGVSQSPSNKVTEKGKDVELRCDPISGHTALYWYRQSLGQGLEFLIYFQGNSAPDKSGLPSDRFSAERTGGSVSTLTIQRTQQEDSAVYLCASSLAFGSLNTGELFFGEGSRLTVL.

This clonotype was counted a few times. The chain has TRBV12-3 or TRBV12-4 and TRBJ2-1, with TRBD2 matching 8 bases. The CDR3 runs 18 residues. V lost 7 bases to trimming and J lost 1 base; unmatched junction nucleotides: 15. The CDR3, as DNA: TGTGCCAGCATCCATAGCCCGACTAGCGTTCGTTCCTACAATGAGCAGTTCTTC. It codes for CASIHSPTSVRSYNEQFF.

The rearrangement links TRBV7-2 to TRBJ2-1; the D gene is possibly TRBD1 (6 bases). The germline V gene has CDR1 SGHTA and CDR2 FQGNSA. V gave up 8 bases and J gave up 5 bases, with 16 bases separating them. This CDR3 contains 14 residues. CDR3 DNA sequence: TGTGCCAGCCTCGGACAGATAATTAACAATGAGCAGTTCTTC. Translation gives CASLGQIINNEQFF.

By share, this clonotype ranks as medium-sized. The rearrangement links TRBV20-1 to TRBJ2-5, with D unclear. This CDR3 is built from 13 residues. Trimming left V 5 bases short and J 1 base short, with 11 bases between. From germline, CDR1 is DFQATT and CDR2 SNEGSKA (reference sequence). Here the CDR3 DNA reads TGCAGTGCTCCCCAGAGCCTCCAAGAGACCCAGTACTTC. Translating it yields CSAPQSLQETQYF.

The chain employs TRBV7-3 and TRBJ1-3; possible D gene TRBD1, 6 bases. CDR3 length equals 14 residues. V was pared by 5 bases and J by 3 bases, with 11 bases between. The germline gives CDR1 SGHTA, CDR2 FQGTGA. CDR3 in amino acids: CASSQGTLGNTIYF. In nucleotides, the CDR3 is TGTGCCAGCAGCCAGGGGACCCTTGGAAACACCATATATTTT. Drawing the rest from reference TRBV7-3 and TRBJ1-3, the complete variable domain is GAGVSQTPSNKVTEKGKYVELRCDPISGHTALYWYRQSLGQGPEFLIYFQGTGAADDSGLPNDRFFAVRPEGSVSTLKIQRTERGDSAVYLCASSQGTLGNTIYFGEGSWLTVV.

The genes are TRBV28 and TRBJ2-7; D unclear. CDR3 size: 16 residues. From germline, CDR1 is MDHEN and CDR2 SYDVKM. V was pared by 5 bases and J by 3 bases, with 20 bases between. CDR3 region: CASSRRIATRIYEQYF. In DNA, the CDR3 is TGTGCCAGCAGTCGACGTATAGCCACCCGTATCTACGAGCAGTACTTC.

This clonotype has at least ten counts. A read error may account for a junction end that differs from germline. The chain links TRBV20-1 to TRBJ2-1, with D perhaps matching TRBD2 (6 bases). This CDR3 has 13 residues. CDR1 DFQATT and CDR2 SNEGSKA come from the germline V gene (reference sequence). In DNA, the CDR3 is TGCAGTGCTGACGGGGACTCCCCGAATGAGCGGTTCTTC. It codes for CSADGDSPNERFF.

This clonotype was detected many times. Here the CDR3 DNA reads TGTGCCAGCAGCGGGGGCGGCACAGATACGCAGTATTTT. Protein product: CASSGGGTDTQYF. The chain joins TRBV2 to TRBJ2-3, with D tentatively TRBD1 or TRBD2 (6 bases each). The CDR3 sequence is 13 residues long. V lost 6 bases and J lost 1, with 8 bases in between. The germline V gene encodes CDR1 SNHLY and CDR2 FYNNEI.

The CDR3 DNA follows: TGCGCCAGCAGCTTGGTCGCAGATACGCAGTATTTT. Residues: CASSLVADTQYF. The V gene is TRBV5-1, the J gene TRBJ2-3; D not certain. Germline loops: CDR1 SGHRS, CDR2 YFSETQ. The length of the CDR3 is 12 residues. Trimming left V 0 bases short and J 4 bases short, with 3 bases between. Looking up the rest from reference TRBV5-1 and TRBJ2-3 gives the full variable domain: KAGVTQTPRYLIKTRGQQVTLSCSPISGHRSVSWYQQTPGQGLQFLFEYFSETQRNKGNFPGRFSGRQFSNSRSEMNVSTLELGDSALYLCASSLVADTQYFGPGTRLTVL.

This clonotype was seen many times. The chain combines TRBV2 with TRBJ2-2; 9 positions agree with TRBD1. V lost 2 bases and J lost 3; bases outside the gene matches: 4. Germline CDR1 is SNHLY and CDR2 is FYNNEI. There are 16 residues in the CDR3. The CDR3 bases are TGTGCCAGCAGTGAAAACAGGGGGCGCGACACCGGGGAGCTGTTTTTT. Amino acid sequence: CASSENRGRDTGELFF.

This clonotype has just a few counts. The V call is TRBV28, the J call TRBJ2-7; D ambiguous. This CDR3 spans 14 amino acids. The V end lost 5 bases, the J end lost 0 bases, and 11 bases lay between the germline ends. Germline loops: CDR1 MDHEN, CDR2 SYDVKM. CDR3 in DNA: TGTGCCAGCAGTCCCCCAGGAAGCTCCTACGAGCAGTACTTC. This gives the protein CASSPPGSSYEQYF.

This clonotype was detected many times. This chain links TRBV20-1 with TRBJ1-1; 8 bases align to TRBD1. Germline V gene sequence: CDR1 DFQATT, CDR2 SNEGSKA (reference sequence). This CDR3 comprises 14 residues. The V gene end was trimmed by 4 bases and the J gene end by 2 bases; junction bases not matched to a gene: 6. The CDR3 nucleotides are TGCAGTGCTATCAGAGACAGGGGCAACACTGAAGCTTTCTTT. This gives the protein CSAIRDRGNTEAFF.

This clonotype has ten or more counts. This chain links TRBV7-2 with TRBJ1-5, with D possibly matching TRBD1 (6 bases). The germline V and J ends were trimmed by 1 base and 4 bases, with 17 bases remaining between them. The germline gives CDR1 SGHTA, CDR2 FQGNSA. CDR3 size: 17 residues. This CDR3 reads CASSLDRLQGGNQPQHF. CDR3 DNA sequence: TGTGCCAGCAGCTTAGATAGGCTACAGGGCGGTAATCAGCCCCAGCATTTT. The whole variable domain, filled in from reference TRBV7-2 and TRBJ1-5, reads GAGVSQSPSNKVTEKGKDVELRCDPISGHTALYWYRQSLGQGLEFLIYFQGNSAPDKSGLPSDRFSAERTGGSVSTLTIQRTQQEDSAVYLCASSLDRLQGGNQPQHFGDGTRLSIL.

This clonotype was seen many times. The rearrangement uses TRBV7-2 and TRBJ2-4; either TRBD1 or TRBD2 may supply D (5 bases each). The CDR3 sequence is 13 residues long. Trimming stripped 5 bases from V and 9 bases from J, with 14 bases between. CDR1 and CDR2 from the germline V gene are SGHTA and FQGNSA. This CDR3 reads CASSLPSGRIQYF. CDR3 in DNA: TGTGCCAGCAGCCTCCCCTCGGGGCGCATTCAGTACTTC.

There are many counts of this clonotype. V and J are TRBV7-2 and TRBJ2-2; possible D gene TRBD2, 5 bases. The CDR3 runs 17 residues. Germline values: CDR1 SGHTA, CDR2 FQGNSA. Trimming removed 5 bases at V and 2 bases at J, with 18 bases between. CDR3 loop: CASSNPAGADNTGELFF. DNA for the CDR3: TGTGCCAGCAGCAACCCCGCCGGAGCGGATAACACCGGGGAGCTGTTTTTT.

This clonotype was detected many times. The V and J genes are TRBV5-1 and TRBJ2-5, with 8 bases identical to TRBD2. Trimming took 4 bases from V and 1 from J; bases not matched to a gene: 15. There are 18 residues in the CDR3. From germline, CDR1 is SGHRS and CDR2 YFSETQ. The CDR3 sequence is CASSLQAAGGGTQETQYF. The CDR3 DNA reads as TGCGCCAGCAGCCTCCAGGCGGCGGGCGGGGGGACCCAAGAGACCCAGTACTTC. Together with reference TRBV5-1 and TRBJ2-5, the CDR3 gives the full variable domain: KAGVTQTPRYLIKTRGQQVTLSCSPISGHRSVSWYQQTPGQGLQFLFEYFSETQRNKGNFPGRFSGRQFSNSRSEMNVSTLELGDSALYLCASSLQAAGGGTQETQYFGPGTRLLVL.

This clonotype was seen ten or more times. The chain couples TRBV7-3 to TRBJ1-6; no reliable D call. The germline V and J ends were trimmed by 6 bases and 0 bases, with 9 bases remaining between them. This CDR3 spans 15 amino acids. Germline CDR1 is SGHTA and CDR2 is FQGTGA. CDR3 loop: CASSELGSYNSPLHF. CDR3 bases: TGTGCCAGCAGTGAGCTGGGCTCCTATAATTCACCCCTCCACTTT. Using reference TRBV7-3 and TRBJ1-6 for the parts outside the CDR3, the full variable domain is GAGVSQTPSNKVTEKGKYVELRCDPISGHTALYWYRQSLGQGPEFLIYFQGTGAADDSGLPNDRFFAVRPEGSVSTLKIQRTERGDSAVYLCASSELGSYNSPLHFGNGTRLTVT.